The entry below gives a single T cell receptor (beta chain) sequence along with its context. The sample originates from a study of blood T cell repertoires in COVID-19. How the authors handled the data: Estimation of nucleated cell counts relied on the amplification of reference gene primers. The repertoire was sequenced with immunoSEQ multiplex PCR; TCRdb's copy has only in-frame clones and lacks some. V and J calls and clone size follow that table, whereas D and trimming were derived from the DNA. The sample holds 280,000 or so clones; approximately 86% are singletons and the top ten take 2.1%. CDR1 and CDR2 (germline): SEHNR, FQNEAQ (reference sequence). Trimming took off 8 bases at V and 0 bases at J, with 10 bases between the two ends. The CDR3 is 14 residues long.

The sequencing sample was made of peripheral blood. The TCR was taken from a woman aged 25 to 39 who had recovered from COVID-19. This sequence joins TRBV7-9 and TRBJ2-2; the D is unclear. The CDR3 DNA reads as TGTGCCAGCCCGGATCGGGCGAACACCGGGGAGCTGTTTTTT. Translating it yields CASPDRANTGELFF.